Presented here are 18 T cell receptor beta chains from one specimen sequenced in a study of molecular identifiers for immune sequencing clone quantification. TCRdb re-called the PCR reads with MiXCR, one entry per CDR3 protein. The sample contains 85,000 to 100,000 distinct CDR3 sequences, approximately 25% of which appear only once. The sample consisted of naive CD8+ T cells from blood, with Jurkat cell RNA spiked in. Subset defined: FACS-sorted CD8+CD4-CCR7+CD45RA+ naive T cells. The origin of the receptors is a human donor in good health. Some libraries in this study had Jurkat cell RNA spiked in.

This clonotype occurred a few times. The genes are TRBV6-2 or TRBV6-3 and TRBJ2-5; D not certain. The CDR3 contains 10 residues. Germline loops: CDR1 MNHEY, CDR2 SVGEGT. V gave up 4 bases and J gave up 5 bases, with 2 bases separating them. The CDR3, as DNA: TGTGCCAGCAGTTGTGAGACCCAGTACTTC. Translation: CASSCETQYF.

The chain has TRBV4-1 and TRBJ2-3; 7 nucleotides line up with TRBD1. V lost 7 bases to trimming and J lost 5 bases; unmatched junction nucleotides: 15. CDR1 MGHRA and CDR2 YSYEKL come from the germline V gene. CDR3 size: 16 residues. For the CDR3, the DNA is TGCGCCAGCACCCCCCAAGCTAGCCCAGGGGGAGATACGCAGTATTTT. It specifies CASTPQASPGGDTQYF.

This clonotype occurred once. The rearrangement uses TRBV6-5 and TRBJ1-1, with D unclear. This CDR3 spans 15 amino acids. Trimming took 0 bases from V and 11 from J, leaving 19 bases between them. CDR1 is MNHEY and CDR2 is SVGAGI in the germline V gene. CDR3 nucleotides: TGTGCCAGCAGTTACTCGTACGATTTGCCCCCTGCCGCTTTCTTT. Amino acid sequence: CASSYSYDLPPAAFF.

This clonotype was recorded a few times. The V gene is TRBV24-1, the J gene TRBJ2-1; D perhaps matches TRBD2 (5 bases). The CDR3 covers 13 residues. CDR1 KGHDR and CDR2 SFDVKD come from the germline V gene. The germline V and J ends were trimmed by 5 bases and 5 bases, with 9 bases remaining between them. CDR3: CATSGTGNNEQFF. In DNA form, the CDR3 reads TGTGCCACCAGTGGGACCGGGAACAATGAGCAGTTCTTC.

Concerning this clonotype: This could be a read error, since a much larger clone is one nucleotide away. CDR3 loop: CAGSQDWGYEQYF. CDR3 in DNA: TGCGCCGGCAGCCAAGATTGGGGATACGAGCAGTACTTC. The chain combines TRBV4-3 with TRBJ2-7; unclear D gene. The CDR3 contains 13 residues. Germline CDR1 reads LGHNA; CDR2 reads YSLEER.

A word on this clonotype: A much larger clone lies a single base off, so this may be a read error. The chain has TRBV2 and TRBJ2-6; TRBD1 aligns across 10 bases. CDR1 is SNHLY and CDR2 is FYNNEI in the germline V gene. CDR3 length equals 20 residues. CDR3 bases: TGTGCCAGCAGAGGCAGACAGGGGGCGGCCATTTCCTCTGGGGCCAACGCCCTGACTTTC. It yields the protein CASRGRQGAAISSGANALTF.

On this clonotype: It may be a read error: a sequence one base away is much more abundant. The rearrangement uses TRBV20-1 and TRBJ2-7; tentatively, D is TRBD2 (6 bases). This CDR3 is built from 15 residues. Germline loops: CDR1 DFQATT, CDR2 SNEGSKA (reference sequence). Trimming left V 0 bases short and J 0 bases short, with 12 bases between. CDR3 bases: TGCAGTGCTAGAGATTGGCGGGGAGCCTCCTACGAGCAGTACTTC. This translates into CSARDWRGASYEQYF.

This clonotype was counted only a few times. The chain couples TRBV5-1 to TRBJ1-1, with a possible D match to TRBD1 (5 bases). The CDR3 contains 14 residues. The V and J ends lost 1 base and 3 bases respectively, with 10 bases between them. Germline values: CDR1 SGHRS, CDR2 YFSETQ. The CDR3 DNA follows: TGCGCCAGCAGCTTGCCGGGGGGGGACACTGAAGCTTTCTTT. Protein sequence: CASSLPGGDTEAFF.

This clonotype was seen at least ten times. J is TRBJ2-2 and V is TRBV27; D is undetermined. V was trimmed by 1 base and J by 1 base, leaving 7 bases between them. The CDR3 covers 15 residues. The V gene's germline CDR1 is MNHEY and CDR2 SMNVEV (reference sequence). CDR3 bases: TGTGCCAGCAGTTTATACTTAGGGAACACCGGGGAGCTGTTTTTT. Translation: CASSLYLGNTGELFF.

This clonotype was seen repeatedly, ten times or more. The DNA for the CDR3 is TGTGCCATCAGTGAGTCGGTCGGGCAAGGGGATTCACCCCTCCACTTT. This translates into CAISESVGQGDSPLHF. The chain has TRBV10-3 and TRBJ1-6; tentative D call: TRBD1 (5 bases). Germline V gene sequence: CDR1 ENHRY, CDR2 SYGVKD. CDR3 length equals 16 residues. Trimming took off 0 bases at V and 8 bases at J, with 14 bases between the two ends.

There are a few counts of this clonotype. The V gene is TRBV19, the J gene TRBJ2-1; TRBD1 matches at 8 bases. V gave up 3 bases and J gave up 0 bases; unmatched junction bases: 7. The CDR3 has 17 amino acids. Germline V lookup: CDR1 LNHDA, CDR2 SQIVND (reference sequence). CDR3 nucleotides: TGTGCCAGTAGTATCTCAACAGGGGGGAGCTCCTACAATGAGCAGTTCTTC. Protein: CASSISTGGSSYNEQFF.

There are many counts of this clonotype. V is TRBV7-9 and J is TRBJ1-1, with 9 bases aligning to TRBD1. The CDR3 has 15 residues. CDR1 SEHNR and CDR2 FQNEAQ come from the germline V gene (reference sequence). Losses at the gene ends were 3 bases for V and 5 bases for J; bases not matched to a gene: 7. CDR3 protein: CASSFGTGRDTEAFF. The CDR3 DNA reads TGTGCCAGCAGCTTCGGGACAGGGAGGGATACTGAAGCTTTCTTT.

There are many counts of this clonotype. This chain links TRBV19 with TRBJ2-6; D unclear. V gave up 1 base and J gave up 1 base, with 14 bases separating them. CDR3 length equals 18 residues. Germline V CDR1 and CDR2: LNHDA, SQIVND (reference sequence). In DNA, the CDR3 is TGTGCCAGTAGTATAGTCCCCGTCCAGTCGTCTGGGGCCAACGTCCTGACTTTC. Encoded protein: CASSIVPVQSSGANVLTF.

This clonotype was picked up many times. V gene TRBV27 combines with J gene TRBJ1-1; D might be TRBD1 (5 bases). The germline V and J ends were trimmed by 5 bases and 1 base, with 23 bases remaining between them. The V gene's germline CDR1 is MNHEY and CDR2 SMNVEV (reference sequence). The CDR3 runs 18 residues. CDR3 loop: CASSHRQVGAGWNTEAFF. The CDR3 DNA is TGTGCCAGCAGTCACCGTCAGGTTGGGGCCGGGTGGAACACTGAAGCTTTCTTT.

With regard to this clonotype: Since the CDR3 does not end with the conserved phenylalanine or tryptophan, this likely comes from a read error. This chain links TRBV7-9 with TRBJ1-1; D possibly corresponds to TRBD1 (5 bases). V was trimmed by 3 bases and J by 7 bases, leaving 9 bases between them. CDR1 SEHNR and CDR2 FQNEAQ come from the germline V gene (reference sequence). The CDR3 contains 12 residues. The CDR3, as DNA: TGTGCCAGCAGCTTGACAGATGATGAAGCTTTCTAT. It specifies CASSLTDDEAFY.

This clonotype was counted at least ten times. V gene TRBV7-2 combines with J gene TRBJ2-3; tentative D call: TRBD2 (5 bases). Germline values: CDR1 SGHTA, CDR2 FQGNSA. V lost 1 base and J lost 5, with 7 bases in between. The CDR3 has 13 amino acids. CDR3: CASSLVSGDTQYF. The CDR3 coding sequence is TGTGCCAGCAGCTTAGTAAGCGGAGATACGCAGTATTTT.

Comments on this clonotype: A much larger clone is a single base away; this may be a read error. The chain employs TRBV7-2 and TRBJ1-5; 7 nucleotides agree with TRBD1. This CDR3 has 13 residues. Looked up from germline, CDR1 is SGHTA and CDR2 is FQGNSA. The CDR3 protein is CASSRDSNPPQHF. CDR3 nucleotide sequence: TGTGCCAGCTCCCGGGACAGCAATCCGCCCCAGCATTTT.

This clonotype occurred many times. This chain links TRBV13 with TRBJ1-1; maybe TRBD1 (6 bases). V gave up 1 base and J gave up 6 bases, with 15 bases separating them. Germline V gene sequence: CDR1 PRHDT, CDR2 FYEKMQ (reference sequence). The CDR3 sequence is 15 residues long. The DNA for the CDR3 is TGTGCCAGCAGCTTAGCCGGGACACTAGGACCTGAAGCTTTCTTT. Translating gives CASSLAGTLGPEAFF. Combining the CDR3 with reference TRBV13 and TRBJ1-1 gives the whole variable domain AAGVIQSPRHLIKEKRETATLKCYPIPRHDTVYWYQQGPGQDPQFLISFYEKMQSDKGSIPDRFSAQQFSDYHSELNMSSLELGDSALYFCASSLAGTLGPEAFFGQGTRLTVV.